There are a few counts of the clone carrying this TCR beta chain. The sample is drawn from a study of regulatory T cells in long-lasting Graves disease. Across the whole study: Persistent cases were those of Graves' disease that involved over 5 years of antithyroid drugs with positive TSH receptor antibodies.

In building TCR beta libraries, iRepertoire HTBI primers were used together with Arm-PCR of CDR3 regions. Original handling: Analysis of the samples identified 60 to 75 TRBV and around 13 TRBJ segments. From the multiplex PCR reads, TCRdb called clonotypes with MiXCR, one entry per CDR3 protein. Clone size and V and J calls follow TCRdb, not the original study. The sample lists hundreds of thousands of distinct CDR3 sequences, around 21% occurring once. This CDR3 comprises 13 residues. The germline gives CDR1 SGHNT, CDR2 YENEEA. The V and J ends lost 0 bases and 8 bases respectively, with 8 bases between them. Time point specified: persistent/refractory GD, antithyroid drugs over 5 years with positive TRAb. Researchers made the TCR library from RNA that was extracted from PBMCs. By American Thyroid Association guidelines, Graves' disease was diagnosed in the cohort. Staff took around 9 milliliters of peripheral blood and put it into EDTA tubes.

The material sequenced was peripheral blood mononuclear cells (PBMCs), taken when the disease was refractory, from a patient treated with antithyroid drugs. This clonotype originated in a female donor with Graves disease. The chain uses TRBV11-3 and TRBJ2-1; a possible D gene is TRBD2 (5 bases). The CDR3 here is CASSLEGRDEQFF. CDR3 DNA: TGTGCCAGCAGCTTAGAAGGGCGGGATGAGCAGTTCTTC.